The rows below give T cell receptor beta chains drawn from one sample of a study of cytomegalovirus exposure and HLA in healthy donors. TCRdb keeps only in-frame clones here, not all; method: immunoSEQ multiplex PCR. The data contain about 130,000 clones, 84% of them seen just once; the ten biggest clones take up 2% to 3%. The sample consisted of PBMCs. The receptor set was obtained from a man over 45 in good health and CMV-seronegative. The CDR3 runs from the conserved cysteine through the conserved F or W. The order of the fields is CDR3 DNA, CDR3 protein, J gene, clone size, V gene, D gene. A D gene is named only where the DNA matches it firmly. For some rows the clone size is stated as once, few or many, or as a class when expanded; others skip it.

TGTGCCAGCAGCACTGGACGGGGGGCTAACTATGGCTACACCTTC,CASSTGRGANYGYTF,TRBJ1-2,.,TRBV7-9,.
TGTGCCAGTAGTATTCATCCCGGGTCAAACACTGAAGCTTTCTTT,CASSIHPGSNTEAFF,TRBJ1-1,.,TRBV19,.
TGCAGCGTTCTTCAGGGCGTGAATGAGCAGTTCTTC,CSVLQGVNEQFF,TRBJ2-1,.,TRBV29-1,.
TGTGCCATCAGGACAGGGGGCGTTCGGTCACCCCTCCACTTT,CAIRTGGVRSPLHF,TRBJ1-6,.,TRBV6-1,TRBD1
TGTGCCTGGAGAAAAGGGGGCTATAATTCACCCCTCCACTTT,CAWRKGGYNSPLHF,TRBJ1-6,.,TRBV30,.
TGTGCCAGCAGCTTACCCTTTCAGTGGTCAACTAATGAAAAACTGTTTTTT,CASSLPFQWSTNEKLFF,TRBJ1-4,.,TRBV11-3,.
TGTGCCTGGAGTGTATCGGGGGGATATGGCTACACCTTC,CAWSVSGGYGYTF,TRBJ1-2,.,TRBV30,.
TGTGCCAGCAGTGGACAGGGAACTAACTATGGCTACACCTTC,CASSGQGTNYGYTF,TRBJ1-2,.,TRBV6-1,TRBD1
TGTGCCACCAGCCCCGCCCTGGGGGCCTCCTATGGCTACACCTTC,CATSPALGASYGYTF,TRBJ1-2,.,TRBV15,.
TGCGCCAGCAGCTTGGGCACAGGGAGCCAAGTCTACGAGCAGTACTTC,CASSLGTGSQVYEQYF,TRBJ2-7,.,TRBV5-1,.
TGTGCCAGCAGCTCCCCCGCGACAGGGACCACCGGGGAGCTGTTTTTT,CASSSPATGTTGELFF,TRBJ2-2,.,TRBV6-6,TRBD1
TGTGCCAGCCGACAGGGGAGTACTGAAGCTTTCTTT,CASRQGSTEAFF,TRBJ1-1,.,TRBV19,TRBD1
TGTGCCAGCAGGTTTGGACAGGGTAACTATGGCTACACCTTC,CASRFGQGNYGYTF,TRBJ1-2,.,TRBV6-5,TRBD1
TGTGCCAGCAGTGCGCCGGGACACCGAGGAAACACCATATATTTT,CASSAPGHRGNTIYF,TRBJ1-3,few,TRBV6-5,.
TGTGCCAGCAGTGCCACATTAGGACTAGCCCAAGAGACCCAGTACTTC,CASSATLGLAQETQYF,TRBJ2-5,.,TRBV2,TRBD2
TGTGCCAGTAGTAGGGGAGGCTCCTACGAGCAGTACTTC,CASSRGGSYEQYF,TRBJ2-7,.,TRBV19,.
TGTGCCAGCAGTGTACCCCTCCGGGGAGCGGGGCGCACAGATACGCAGTATTTT,CASSVPLRGAGRTDTQYF,TRBJ2-3,.,TRBV2,TRBD2
TGTGCCAGCAGCGGACAAGACAACCCTCATCAGCCCCAGCATTTT,CASSGQDNPHQPQHF,TRBJ1-5,.,TRBV2,.
TGTGCCAGCAGTAGGGGGGGGGACGGCAATCAGCCCCAGCATTTT,CASSRGGDGNQPQHF,TRBJ1-5,once,TRBV7-9,.
TGTGCCAGTATGGGGGCAGGGGGAAGTAATTCACCCCTCCACTTT,CASMGAGGSNSPLHF,TRBJ1-6,.,TRBV19,TRBD1
TGTGCCAGCTCACCACCAAGACAGGGGGTCTACGAGCAGTACTTC,CASSPPRQGVYEQYF,TRBJ2-7,.,TRBV18,TRBD1
TGTGCCAGCAGCTTAGCCAGAGGGAGCTCCTACAATGAGCAGTTCTTC,CASSLARGSSYNEQFF,TRBJ2-1,.,TRBV7-6,.
TGTGCCAGTAGTCCTGGGAGGGGAGAAGCTTTCTTT,CASSPGRGEAFF,TRBJ1-1,.,TRBV19,.
TGTGCCAGTAGTACTGAGATTGGCACTGAAGCTTTCTTT,CASSTEIGTEAFF,TRBJ1-1,.,TRBV19,.
TGTGCCAGCAGCTCCCGACAGGGATCCTACGAGCAGTACTTC,CASSSRQGSYEQYF,TRBJ2-7,.,TRBV7-6,TRBD1
TGCGCCAGCAGCCAACCCCCGAGGGGGGGTGAGCAGTTCTTC,CASSQPPRGGEQFF,TRBJ2-1,.,TRBV4-1,.
TGTGCCACCCAGACGATGCAGGGCAATCAGCCCCAGCATTTT,CATQTMQGNQPQHF,TRBJ1-5,.,TRBV6-1,.
TGTGCCAGCTCACCAGACAGCTCTGGAAACACCATATATTTT,CASSPDSSGNTIYF,TRBJ1-3,.,TRBV18,.
TGTGCCAGCAGCCTCGGACAGGGGGCCTACGAGCAGTACTTC,CASSLGQGAYEQYF,TRBJ2-7,.,TRBV5-4,TRBD1
TGTGCCAGCAGCTTGAGTGCGGGGACGAACACCGGGGAGCTGTTTTTT,CASSLSAGTNTGELFF,TRBJ2-2,.,TRBV5-6,.
TGTGCCAGTAAAGCGTTCGGACAGGATAATTCACCCCTCCACTTT,CASKAFGQDNSPLHF,TRBJ1-6,.,TRBV19,TRBD1
TGTGCCACCACTCCGACAGGGGGCACGGGCACTGAAGCTTTCTTT,CATTPTGGTGTEAFF,TRBJ1-1,.,TRBV15,TRBD1
TGTGCCAGCAGTTACGCAGGGCATTACACTGAAGCTTTCTTT,CASSYAGHYTEAFF,TRBJ1-1,.,TRBV6-5,.
TGTGCCAGCTTCGGTGGCTTGCAGGGGGCACGTTACGAGCAGTACTTC,CASFGGLQGARYEQYF,TRBJ2-7,.,TRBV21-1,.
TGTGCCAGCAGCGTCCTCTGGGCCGGGACATCAGGATTCGATGGCTACACCTTC,CASSVLWAGTSGFDGYTF,TRBJ1-2,once,TRBV9,.
TGTGCCAGCAGCCTGGGAGGCCCGAACTACGAGCAGTACTTC,CASSLGGPNYEQYF,TRBJ2-7,.,TRBV9,.
TGTGCCAGCAGCCAACAAGGCGGGGGGATCACAGATACGCAGTATTTT,CASSQQGGGITDTQYF,TRBJ2-3,.,TRBV4-2,TRBD2
TGTGCCAGCAGAATACAGGGGCCTCACACTGAAGCTTTCTTT,CASRIQGPHTEAFF,TRBJ1-1,.,TRBV27,TRBD1
TGTGCCGGGACTGTAGCGGGGGAGACAGATACGCAGTATTTT,CAGTVAGETDTQYF,TRBJ2-3,.,TRBV6-1,TRBD2
TGTGCCAGCAGTTTCACTGAAATTGTGGGCTACACCTTC,CASSFTEIVGYTF,TRBJ1-2,.,TRBV28,.
TGTGCCAGCAGTTTAACTAGCGGGGGGAACTCCTACGAGCAGTACTTC,CASSLTSGGNSYEQYF,TRBJ2-7,.,TRBV28,TRBD2
TGTGCCAGCAGCTCTAGCGGGGGGCGGGAGACCCAGTACTTC,CASSSSGGRETQYF,TRBJ2-5,.,TRBV11-3,TRBD2
TGTGCCAGCAGTTTAGCTGAAAAACTGTTTTTT,CASSLAEKLFF,TRBJ1-4,.,TRBV6-6,.
TGTGCCTGGAGTGTAACGGCGGGCACAGATACGCAGTATTTT,CAWSVTAGTDTQYF,TRBJ2-3,.,TRBV30,.
TGCAGCGTTGATCCCCTGGCCAGCGGGGGGTACAATGAGCAGTTCTTC,CSVDPLASGGYNEQFF,TRBJ2-1,.,TRBV29-1,TRBD2
TGTGCCAGCAGCTTGGCTAGCGGGGGGACAGATACGCAGTATTTT,CASSLASGGTDTQYF,TRBJ2-3,.,TRBV7-2,TRBD2
TGTGCCAGCAGCTTAGCGGACAGCTCCTACGAGCAGTACTTC,CASSLADSSYEQYF,TRBJ2-7,.,TRBV7-9,.